This T cell receptor beta chain was documented in a study of human T cells and chemical hapten exposure. Time point meaning: pre-sensitization, week 0. Described treatment: therapeutic diphenylcyclopropenone sensitization with weekly scalp DPC. TCRdb ran MiXCR on the RACE reads and lists one entry per CDR3 protein. The sample holds more than 300,000 distinct CDR3 sequences, 5% to 6.5% seen once. The specimen comprised whole blood, sampled in connection with sensitization to the hapten diphenylcyclopropenone (DPC). The sequence derives from a woman between 18 and 29 years old with alopecia areata. Some clones in this sample may be carry-over from other donors' samples.

The CDR3 region has the DNA TGTGCCATCCCGGGACAGGGGTCAGATACGCAGTATTTT. Translated, it gives CAIPGQGSDTQYF. The genes are TRBV2 and TRBJ2-3; 10 nucleotides align to TRBD1. V lost 10 bases and J lost 4; bases outside the gene matches: 5. The CDR3 length is 13 residues. Germline loops: CDR1 SNHLY, CDR2 FYNNEI.